This T cell receptor beta chain was identified during a study of blood T cell repertoires in COVID-19. Study-wide context: Collection of acute and convalescent COVID-19 samples took place in the United States, Italy and Spain. T cells, B-cell-depleted T cells, or PBMCs supplied cDNA or gDNA.

How the authors handled the data: Researchers report that nucleated cell counts were estimated from reference gene primer amplification. The data were produced by immunoSEQ multiplex PCR, yet TCRdb's version contains in-frame clones alone and is incomplete. The V and J calls and clone size come from that table; D and trimming were worked out from the DNA. The data show more than 110,000 clones, approximately 84% seen once. This CDR3 comprises 16 residues. With V trimmed by 5 bases and J by 3 bases, 12 bases remained unmatched. In germline, CDR1 is SGDLS, CDR2 YYNGEE. The chain combines TRBV9 with TRBJ2-7; the match to TRBD1 covers 9 bases. Sequences were obtained from peripheral blood. The source is a human donor in a cohort sampled during active COVID-19. CDR3 loop: CASSGTPGQGVYEQYF. In DNA form, the CDR3 reads TGTGCCAGCAGTGGAACCCCGGGACAGGGCGTCTACGAGCAGTACTTC.